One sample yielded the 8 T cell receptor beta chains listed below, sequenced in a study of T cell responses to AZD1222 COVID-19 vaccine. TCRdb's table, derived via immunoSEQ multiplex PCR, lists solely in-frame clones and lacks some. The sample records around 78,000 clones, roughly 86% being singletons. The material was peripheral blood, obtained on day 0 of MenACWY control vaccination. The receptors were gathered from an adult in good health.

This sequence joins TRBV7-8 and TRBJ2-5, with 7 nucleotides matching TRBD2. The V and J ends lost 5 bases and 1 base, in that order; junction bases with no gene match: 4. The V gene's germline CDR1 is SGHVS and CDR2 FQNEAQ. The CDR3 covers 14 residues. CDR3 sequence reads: CASSGGLLQETQYF. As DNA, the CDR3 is TGTGCCAGCAGCGGGGGACTACTCCAAGAGACCCAGTACTTC.

This chain's CDR3 is CASSGTGPYGYTF. CDR3 DNA sequence: TGTGCCAGTAGTGGTACAGGGCCCTATGGCTACACCTTC. The chain joins TRBV19 to TRBJ1-2; D perhaps matches TRBD1 (6 bases). Trimming cost V 5 bases and J 4 bases, with 11 bases left between them. The germline V gene has CDR1 LNHDA and CDR2 SQIVND (reference sequence). CDR3 length: 13 residues.

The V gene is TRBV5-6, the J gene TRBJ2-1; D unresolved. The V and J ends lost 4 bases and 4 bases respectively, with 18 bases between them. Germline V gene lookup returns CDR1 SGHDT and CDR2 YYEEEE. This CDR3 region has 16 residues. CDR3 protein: CASSVAHWDSYNEQFF. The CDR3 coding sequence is TGTGCCAGCAGCGTGGCCCACTGGGATTCATACAATGAGCAGTTCTTC.

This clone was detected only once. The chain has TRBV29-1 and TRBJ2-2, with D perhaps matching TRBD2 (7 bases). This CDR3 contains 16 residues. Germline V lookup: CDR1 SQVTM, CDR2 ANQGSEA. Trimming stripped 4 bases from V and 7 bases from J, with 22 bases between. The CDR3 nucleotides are TGCAGCGTTGTGAAGGGGGAGGGCCCCGCGGGCGGGGAGCTGTTTTTT. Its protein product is CSVVKGEGPAGGELFF.

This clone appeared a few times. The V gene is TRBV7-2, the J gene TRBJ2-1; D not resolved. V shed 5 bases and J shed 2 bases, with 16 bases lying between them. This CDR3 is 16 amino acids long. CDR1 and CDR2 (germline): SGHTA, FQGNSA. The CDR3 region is CASSTLRAPTYNEQFF. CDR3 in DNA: TGTGCCAGCAGCACCCTAAGGGCCCCTACCTACAATGAGCAGTTCTTC. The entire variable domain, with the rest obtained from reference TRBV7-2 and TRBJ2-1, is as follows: GAGVSQSPSNKVTEKGKDVELRCDPISGHTALYWYRQSLGQGLEFLIYFQGNSAPDKSGLPSDRFSAERTGGSVSTLTIQRTQQEDSAVYLCASSTLRAPTYNEQFFGPGTRLTVL.

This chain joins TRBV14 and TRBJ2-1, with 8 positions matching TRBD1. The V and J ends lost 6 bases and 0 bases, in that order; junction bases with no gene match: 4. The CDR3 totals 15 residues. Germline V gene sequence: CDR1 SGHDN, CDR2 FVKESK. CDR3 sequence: CASSRDRHSYNEQFF. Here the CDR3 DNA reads TGTGCCAGCAGTCGGGACAGGCACTCCTACAATGAGCAGTTCTTC.

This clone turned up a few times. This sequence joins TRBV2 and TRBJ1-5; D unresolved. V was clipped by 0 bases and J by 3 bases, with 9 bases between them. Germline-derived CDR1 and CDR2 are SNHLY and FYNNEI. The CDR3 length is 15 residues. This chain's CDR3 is CASSEARGVNQPQHF. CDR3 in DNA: TGTGCCAGCAGTGAAGCGCGGGGAGTCAATCAGCCCCAGCATTTT.

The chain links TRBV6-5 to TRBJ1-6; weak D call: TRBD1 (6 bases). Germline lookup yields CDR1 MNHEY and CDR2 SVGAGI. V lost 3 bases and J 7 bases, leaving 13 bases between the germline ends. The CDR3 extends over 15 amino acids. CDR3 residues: CASSYGRGLNSPLHF. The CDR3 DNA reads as TGTGCCAGCAGTTATGGCAGGGGACTCAATTCACCCCTCCACTTT.